The sample holds one count of the clone carrying this T cell receptor beta chain. The sample holds other DNA sequences that translate to the same CDR3. V was pared by 4 bases and J by 4 bases, with 1 base of the junction left unmatched. This CDR3 contains 13 residues. The germline V gene has CDR1 SNHLY and CDR2 FYNNEI. The sample originates from a study of blood T cell repertoires in COVID-19. Turning to the study itself: Samples taken during acute and convalescent COVID-19 were collected in the United States, Italy and Spain. Sample material is recorded as cDNA or gDNA derived from T cells, B-cell-depleted T cells, or PBMCs.

In the study's own analysis: It was from reference gene primer amplification that nucleated cell counts were estimated. TCRdb's copy holds only in-frame clones and misses some; the assay was immunoSEQ multiplex PCR. The DNA was the basis for D and trimming; V, J and clone size are from that table. Of 300,000 to 400,000 clones in the sample, 88% are singletons; the top ten hold approximately 1%. Sequencing was performed on PBMCs or T cells enriched from blood (not recorded which). The rearrangement links TRBV2 to TRBJ2-1; 7 positions match TRBD1. The TCR comes from a woman between 25 and 40 years old with acute COVID-19. The CDR3 DNA sequence: TGTGCCAGCAGTGGGGGACAGTACAATGAGCAGTTCTTC. This sequence encodes CASSGGQYNEQFF.